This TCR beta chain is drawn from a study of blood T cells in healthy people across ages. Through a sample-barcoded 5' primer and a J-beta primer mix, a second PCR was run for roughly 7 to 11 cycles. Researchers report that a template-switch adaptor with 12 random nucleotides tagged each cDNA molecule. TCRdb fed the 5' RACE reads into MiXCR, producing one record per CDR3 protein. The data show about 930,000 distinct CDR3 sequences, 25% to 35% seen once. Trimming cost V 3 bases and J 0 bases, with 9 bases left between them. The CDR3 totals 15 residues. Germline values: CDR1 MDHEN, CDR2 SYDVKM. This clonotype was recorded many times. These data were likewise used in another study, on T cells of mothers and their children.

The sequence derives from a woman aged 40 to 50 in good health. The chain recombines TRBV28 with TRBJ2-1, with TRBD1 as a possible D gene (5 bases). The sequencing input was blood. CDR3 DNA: TGTGCCAGCAGTTTTTTGCAGGGCTCCTACAATGAGCAGTTCTTC. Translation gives CASSFLQGSYNEQFF.